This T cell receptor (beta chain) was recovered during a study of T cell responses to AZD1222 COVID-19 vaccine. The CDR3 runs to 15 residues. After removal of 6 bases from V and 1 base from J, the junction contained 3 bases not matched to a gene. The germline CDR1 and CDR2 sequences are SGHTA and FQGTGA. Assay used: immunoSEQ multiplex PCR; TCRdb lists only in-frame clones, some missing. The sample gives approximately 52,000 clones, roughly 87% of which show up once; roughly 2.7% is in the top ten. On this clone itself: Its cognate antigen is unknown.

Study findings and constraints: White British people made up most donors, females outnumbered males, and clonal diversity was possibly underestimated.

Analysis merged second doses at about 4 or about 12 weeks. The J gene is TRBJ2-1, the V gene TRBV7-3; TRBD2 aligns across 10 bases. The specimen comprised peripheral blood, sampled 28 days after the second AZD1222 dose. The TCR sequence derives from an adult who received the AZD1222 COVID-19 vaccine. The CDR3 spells CASSPAGGSYNEQFF. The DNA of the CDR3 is TGTGCCAGCAGTCCAGCGGGAGGGTCCTACAATGAGCAGTTCTTC.